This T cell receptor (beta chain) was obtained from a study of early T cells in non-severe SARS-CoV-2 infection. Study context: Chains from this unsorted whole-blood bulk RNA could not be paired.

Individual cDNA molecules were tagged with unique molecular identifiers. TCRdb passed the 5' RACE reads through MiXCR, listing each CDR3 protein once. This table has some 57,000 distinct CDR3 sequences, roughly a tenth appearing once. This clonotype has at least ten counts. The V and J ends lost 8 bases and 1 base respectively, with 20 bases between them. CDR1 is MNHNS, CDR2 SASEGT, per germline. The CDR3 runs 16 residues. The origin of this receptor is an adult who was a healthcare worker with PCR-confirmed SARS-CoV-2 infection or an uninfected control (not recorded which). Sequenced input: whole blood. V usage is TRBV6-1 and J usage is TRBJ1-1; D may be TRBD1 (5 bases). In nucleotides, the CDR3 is TGTGCCAGCGACCACAACCTGCCAGGGTCGAACACTGAAGCTTTCTTT. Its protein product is CASDHNLPGSNTEAFF.